A single sample gave rise to the 16 T cell receptor beta chains below, sequenced in a study of CD8 T cells in ankylosing spondylitis. TCRdb re-called the 5' RACE reads through MiXCR, storing one row per CDR3 protein. The table has tens of thousands of distinct CDR3 sequences, around 30% seen once. The sequenced sample consisted of blood, either unsorted or a sorted T cell fraction (not recorded which). The origin of the receptors is a male donor with ankylosing spondylitis or in good health (not recorded which).

The chain uses TRBV7-9 and TRBJ2-7, with 10 bases identical to TRBD2. The germline V gene has CDR1 SEHNR and CDR2 FQNEAQ (reference sequence). J lost 3 bases, V lost 8 bases, and 10 bases had no gene match. This CDR3 contains 15 residues. CDR3: CASDNSGGPLYEQYV. In DNA form, the CDR3 reads TGTGCCAGCGACAATAGCGGGGGGCCGCTCTACGAGCAGTACGTC.

V gene TRBV24-1 combines with J gene TRBJ2-2; no firm D call. This CDR3 comprises 13 residues. CDR1 is KGHDR and CDR2 is SFDVKD in the germline V gene. V lost 4 bases and J lost 4, with 6 bases in between. CDR3 sequence: CATSDKITGELFF. CDR3 DNA: TGTGCCACCAGTGACAAAATCACCGGGGAGCTGTTTTTT.

The V and J genes are TRBV20-1 and TRBJ2-3; D possibly corresponds to TRBD1 (5 bases). This CDR3 comprises 14 residues. Trimming took off 5 bases at V and 4 bases at J, with 16 bases between the two ends. Germline CDR1 DFQATT, CDR2 SNEGSKA (reference sequence). The CDR3 loop is CSAQGVLVPDTQYF. Here the CDR3 DNA reads TGCAGTGCTCAAGGGGTCCTAGTCCCAGATACGCAGTATTTT.

The table lists this clonotype with a few counts. V usage is TRBV7-2 and J usage is TRBJ1-5, with D possibly TRBD1 on 5 matching bases. Germline assignment: CDR1 SGHTA and CDR2 FQGNSA. This CDR3 comprises 16 residues. The ends were cut back, 1 base at V and 2 bases at J, with 12 bases in the middle. DNA of the CDR3: TGTGCCAGCAGCTTAGTAGGGGAGGCGGGCAATCAGCCCCAGCATTTT. Its translation is CASSLVGEAGNQPQHF. The variable domain in full, with the rest retrieved from reference TRBV7-2 and TRBJ1-5, is GAGVSQSPSNKVTEKGKDVELRCDPISGHTALYWYRQSLGQGLEFLIYFQGNSAPDKSGLPSDRFSAERTGGSVSTLTIQRTQQEDSAVYLCASSLVGEAGNQPQHFGDGTRLSIL.

The gene calls are TRBV5-1 and TRBJ2-3; D is unresolved. Between the trimmed V and J ends, which lost 5 bases and 2 bases, there was a span of 3 bases. The CDR3 sequence is 11 residues long. Germline CDR1 reads SGHRS; CDR2 reads YFSETQ. The CDR3 sequence is CASRDTDTQYF. The DNA of the CDR3 is TGCGCCAGCAGGGACACAGATACGCAGTATTTT.

The CDR3 region has the DNA TGTGCCAGCAGCTCGGTACCGGTTTGGGAGACCCAGTACTTC. Amino acid sequence: CASSSVPVWETQYF. This rearrangement joins TRBV5-5 to TRBJ2-5; D is uncertain. CDR3 length: 14 amino acids. Trimming stripped 3 bases from V and 5 bases from J, with 14 bases between. CDR1 SGHKS and CDR2 YYEKEE come from the germline V gene (reference sequence). Variable domain in full (rest from reference TRBV5-5 and TRBJ2-5): DAGVTQSPTHLIKTRGQQVTLRCSPISGHKSVSWYQQVLGQGPQFIFQYYEKEERGRGNFPDRFSARQFPNYSSELNVNALLLGDSALYLCASSSVPVWETQYFGPGTRLLVL.

The rearrangement links TRBV12-3 or TRBV12-4 to TRBJ2-3; no clear D. Trimming took 6 bases from V and 2 from J, leaving 9 bases between them. The length of the CDR3 is 13 residues. This chain's CDR3 is CASSPVSTDTQYF. DNA of the CDR3: TGTGCCAGCAGCCCAGTATCCACAGATACGCAGTATTTT.

The chain couples TRBV5-1 to TRBJ2-3, with D unclear. The length of the CDR3 is 15 residues. Trimming stripped 0 bases from V and 3 bases from J, with 11 bases between. Looked up from germline, CDR1 is SGHRS and CDR2 is YFSETQ. CDR3 region: CASSLENGSTDTQYF. CDR3 in DNA: TGCGCCAGCAGCTTGGAAAACGGCTCGACAGATACGCAGTATTTT.

This clonotype showed up many times. This chain connects TRBV7-9 to TRBJ1-1; TRBD1 might be the D (5 bases). Trimming cost V 5 bases and J 0 bases, with 13 bases left between them. The CDR3 length is 15 residues. Germline V gives CDR1 SEHNR, CDR2 FQNEAQ (reference sequence). In nucleotides, the CDR3 is TGTGCCAGCAGCCCTCGAGGGACGGTGAACACTGAAGCTTTCTTT. Translation gives CASSPRGTVNTEAFF.

The CDR3 DNA follows: TGTGCCAGCTCACCTCAGACAGGGGCCACTGAAGCTTTCTTT. Translated, it gives CASSPQTGATEAFF. The genes are TRBV18 and TRBJ1-1, with 8 bases fitting TRBD1. The V gene's germline CDR1 is KGHSH and CDR2 LQKENI. The CDR3 is 14 amino acids. Losses at the gene ends were 3 bases for V and 4 bases for J; bases not matched to a gene: 4.

This clonotype was seen just once. The J gene is TRBJ1-1, the V gene TRBV5-1; the match to TRBD1 covers 12 bases. This CDR3 has 13 amino acids. Germline V lookup: CDR1 SGHRS, CDR2 YFSETQ. Trimming at V came to 4 bases and at J to 8 bases, leaving 3 bases not matched to a gene. This CDR3 reads CASSAGQGAEAFF. CDR3 DNA sequence: TGCGCCAGCAGCGCGGGACAGGGGGCAGAAGCTTTCTTT.

This clonotype was found a few times. V gene TRBV5-1 combines with J gene TRBJ2-3; D unresolved. CDR1 and CDR2 (germline): SGHRS, YFSETQ. The CDR3 sequence is 14 residues long. Between the trimmed V and J ends, which lost 1 base and 0 bases, there was a span of 6 bases. The CDR3 DNA reads TGCGCCAGCAGCTTGCCCAAAAGCACAGATACGCAGTATTTT. Its translation: CASSLPKSTDTQYF.

There are many counts of this clonotype. This chain connects TRBV10-3 to TRBJ1-2; 7 positions agree with TRBD1. V was clipped by 8 bases and J by 2 bases; unmatched bases: 5. CDR3 length equals 13 residues. Germline CDR1 is ENHRY and CDR2 is SYGVKD. In DNA, the CDR3 is TGTGCCATCGCCAACAGGGGAAACTATGGCTACACCTTC. It is translated as CAIANRGNYGYTF.

This clonotype was counted only a few times. V gene TRBV6-2 or TRBV6-3 combines with J gene TRBJ1-5; 7 positions agree with TRBD1. Trimming removed 4 bases from V and 7 bases from J; junction bases left unmatched: 4. Germline V lookup: CDR1 MNHEY, CDR2 SVGEGT. This CDR3 spans 13 amino acids. In nucleotides, the CDR3 is TGTGCCAGCAGTTCGGACAGGCGGCAGCCCCAGCATTTT. It yields the protein CASSSDRRQPQHF.

Details on this clonotype: A much larger clone is a single base away; this may be a read error. The rearrangement links TRBV5-6 to TRBJ2-7, with D hard to call. Looked up from germline, CDR1 is SGHDT and CDR2 is YYEEEE. The V end lost 6 bases, the J end lost 2 bases, and 15 bases lay between the germline ends. The CDR3 loop spans 14 amino acids. CDR3 region: CASISGAFPYEQYV. In DNA, the CDR3 is TGTGCCAGCATCTCTGGTGCTTTCCCCTACGAGCAGTACGTC.

With regard to this clonotype: One end of the junction fails to match germline, which may point to a read error. This chain links TRBV19 with TRBJ2-7; 7 bases are a match to TRBD1. This CDR3 comprises 13 residues. Germline V gene data show CDR1 as LNHDA and CDR2 as SQIVND (reference sequence). In DNA form, the CDR3 reads TGTGCCAGTATGGACAGGACCTCCGACGAGCAGTACTTC. It codes for CASMDRTSDEQYF.